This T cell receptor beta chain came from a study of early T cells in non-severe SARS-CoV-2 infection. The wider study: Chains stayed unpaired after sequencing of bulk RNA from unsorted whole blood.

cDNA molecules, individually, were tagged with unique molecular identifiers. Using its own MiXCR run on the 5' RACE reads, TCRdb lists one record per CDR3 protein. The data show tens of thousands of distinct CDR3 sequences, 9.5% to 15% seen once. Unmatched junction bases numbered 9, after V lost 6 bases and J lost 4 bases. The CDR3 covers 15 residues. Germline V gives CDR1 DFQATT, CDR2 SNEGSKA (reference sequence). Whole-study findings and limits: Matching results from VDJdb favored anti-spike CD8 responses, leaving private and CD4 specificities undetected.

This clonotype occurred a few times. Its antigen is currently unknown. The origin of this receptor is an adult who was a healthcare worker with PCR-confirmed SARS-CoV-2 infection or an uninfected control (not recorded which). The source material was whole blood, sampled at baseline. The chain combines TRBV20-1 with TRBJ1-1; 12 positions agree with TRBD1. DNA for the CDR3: TGCAGTGCCACCGGGACAGGGGGCCTTAGCACTGAAGCTTTCTTT. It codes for CSATGTGGLSTEAFF.